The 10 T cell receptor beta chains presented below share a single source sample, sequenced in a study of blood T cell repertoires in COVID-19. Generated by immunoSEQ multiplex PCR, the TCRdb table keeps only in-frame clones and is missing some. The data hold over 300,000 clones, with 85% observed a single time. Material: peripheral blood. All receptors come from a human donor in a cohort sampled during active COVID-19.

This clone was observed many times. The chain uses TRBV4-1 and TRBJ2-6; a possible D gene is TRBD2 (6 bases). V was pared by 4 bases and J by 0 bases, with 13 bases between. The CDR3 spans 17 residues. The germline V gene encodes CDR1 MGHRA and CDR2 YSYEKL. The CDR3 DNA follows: TGCGCCAGCAGCCGAGGAGGGTTAGTCTCTGGGGCCAACGTCCTGACTTTC. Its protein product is CASSRGGLVSGANVLTF.

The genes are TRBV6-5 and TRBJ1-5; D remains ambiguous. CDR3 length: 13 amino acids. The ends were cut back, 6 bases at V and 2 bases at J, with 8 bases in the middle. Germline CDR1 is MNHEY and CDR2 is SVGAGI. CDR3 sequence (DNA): TGTGCCAGCAGAACCCGGGGCAATCAGCCCCAGCATTTT. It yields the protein CASRTRGNQPQHF.

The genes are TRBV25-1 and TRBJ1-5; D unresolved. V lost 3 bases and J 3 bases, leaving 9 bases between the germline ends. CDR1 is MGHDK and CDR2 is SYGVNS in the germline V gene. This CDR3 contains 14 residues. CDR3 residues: CASSDPGLNQPQHF. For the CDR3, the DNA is TGTGCCAGCAGTGATCCAGGACTCAATCAGCCCCAGCATTTT.

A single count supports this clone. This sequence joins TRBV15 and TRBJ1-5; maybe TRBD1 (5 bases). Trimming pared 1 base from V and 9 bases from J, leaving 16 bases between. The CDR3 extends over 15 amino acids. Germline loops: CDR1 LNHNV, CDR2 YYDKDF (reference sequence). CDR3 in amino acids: CATSRVFEGLWPQHF. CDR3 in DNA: TGTGCCACCAGCAGAGTATTTGAGGGACTTTGGCCCCAGCATTTT. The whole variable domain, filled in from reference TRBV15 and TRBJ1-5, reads DAMVIQNPRYQVTQFGKPVTLSCSQTLNHNVMYWYQQKSSQAPKLLFHYYDKDFNNEADTPDNFQSRRPNTSFCFLDIRSPGLGDTAMYLCATSRVFEGLWPQHFGDGTRLSIL.

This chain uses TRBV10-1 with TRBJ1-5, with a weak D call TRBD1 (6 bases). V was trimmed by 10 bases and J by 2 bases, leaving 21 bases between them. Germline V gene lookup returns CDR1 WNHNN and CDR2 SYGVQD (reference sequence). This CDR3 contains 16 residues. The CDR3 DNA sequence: TGCGCCACCCTAAGCGGGAGGGGGTACGGCAATCAGCCCCAGCATTTT. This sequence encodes CATLSGRGYGNQPQHF.

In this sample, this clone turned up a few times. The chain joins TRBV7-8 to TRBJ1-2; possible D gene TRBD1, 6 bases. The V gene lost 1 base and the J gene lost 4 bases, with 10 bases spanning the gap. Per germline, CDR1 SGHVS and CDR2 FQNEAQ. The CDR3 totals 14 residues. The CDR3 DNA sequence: TGTGCCAGCAGCTTAGAGACAGGCTCCTATGGCTACACCTTC. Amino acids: CASSLETGSYGYTF.

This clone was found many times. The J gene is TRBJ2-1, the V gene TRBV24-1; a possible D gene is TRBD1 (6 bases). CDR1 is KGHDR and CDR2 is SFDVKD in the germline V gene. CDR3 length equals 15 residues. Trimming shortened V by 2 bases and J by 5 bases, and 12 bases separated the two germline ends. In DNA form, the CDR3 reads TGTGCCACCAGTGATTCCGGACAGAACAACAATGAGCAGTTCTTC. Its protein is CATSDSGQNNNEQFF.

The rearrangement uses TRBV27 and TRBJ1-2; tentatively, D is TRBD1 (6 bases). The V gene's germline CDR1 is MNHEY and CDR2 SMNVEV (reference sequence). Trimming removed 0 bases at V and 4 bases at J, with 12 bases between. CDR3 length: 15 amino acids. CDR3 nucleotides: TGTGCCAGCAGTTTATCGGCCAGGGGATCCTATGGCTACACCTTC. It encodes CASSLSARGSYGYTF.

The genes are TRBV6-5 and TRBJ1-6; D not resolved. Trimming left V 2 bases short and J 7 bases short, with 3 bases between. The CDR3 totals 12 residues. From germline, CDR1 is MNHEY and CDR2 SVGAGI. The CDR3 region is CASSYPNSPLHF. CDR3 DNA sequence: TGTGCCAGCAGTTACCCGAATTCACCCCTCCACTTT.

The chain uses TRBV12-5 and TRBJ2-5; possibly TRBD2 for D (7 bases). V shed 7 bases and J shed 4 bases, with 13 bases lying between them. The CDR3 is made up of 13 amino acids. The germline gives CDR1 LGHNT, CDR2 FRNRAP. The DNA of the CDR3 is TGTGCTAGTGAGTGGGGGGGCTCAGAGACCCAGTACTTC. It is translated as CASEWGGSETQYF.